These 6 T cell receptor beta chains came from one sample sequenced in a study of technical replicates of blood from a few donors. The method was immunoSEQ multiplex PCR; TCRdb's version includes in-frame clones alone and lacks a portion of them. This sample has tens of thousands of clones, with around 94% found just once. The specimen was T cells isolated from PBMCs. The source of these receptors is a human donor in good health.

The chain combines TRBV2 with TRBJ2-3, with TRBD2 matching 8 bases. V dropped 8 bases and J dropped 2; count of bases not matched to a gene: 9. Germline V lookup: CDR1 SNHLY, CDR2 FYNNEI. This CDR3 is 15 amino acids long. The CDR3 DNA follows: TGTGCCAGCGCACCTCCGGGACTAGACACAGATACGCAGTATTTT. Its translation: CASAPPGLDTDTQYF.

The chain joins TRBV2 to TRBJ1-2; D perhaps matches TRBD1 (5 bases). Germline lookup yields CDR1 SNHLY and CDR2 FYNNEI. Trimming stripped 6 bases from V and 6 bases from J, with 8 bases between. The CDR3 is 11 amino acids. The CDR3 coding sequence is TGTGCCAGCAGCCTCAGGGATGGCTACACCTTC. Residues: CASSLRDGYTF.

The CDR3 region is CASSQGLAGPKGNEQFF. The CDR3 nucleotides are TGCGCCAGCAGCCAAGGACTAGCGGGTCCCAAGGGGAATGAGCAGTTCTTC. The chain joins TRBV4-1 to TRBJ2-1; 10 nucleotides line up with TRBD2. Germline V gene lookup returns CDR1 MGHRA and CDR2 YSYEKL. The CDR3 covers 17 residues. V lost 1 base, J lost 7 bases, and 10 bases stayed unmatched.

This clone was seen only once. The CDR3 is CASSPGDRALNYGYTF. The CDR3 coding sequence is TGTGCCAGCAGTCCTGGTGACAGGGCACTAAACTATGGCTACACCTTC. This rearrangement joins TRBV28 to TRBJ1-2, with TRBD1 matching 7 bases. This CDR3 comprises 16 residues. Germline V gives CDR1 MDHEN, CDR2 SYDVKM. V dropped 5 bases and J dropped 2; count of bases not matched to a gene: 11.

The rearrangement uses TRBV6-5 and TRBJ1-1, with D uncertain. The V end was cut by 3 bases, the J end by 0 bases, with 5 bases between. The CDR3 runs to 13 residues. Germline CDR1 reads MNHEY; CDR2 reads SVGAGI. The CDR3 sequence: CASSYSMNTEAFF. The DNA of the CDR3 is TGTGCCAGCAGTTATAGTATGAACACTGAAGCTTTCTTT.

This chain joins TRBV4-1 and TRBJ1-4, with 7 bases matching TRBD1. Per germline, CDR1 MGHRA and CDR2 YSYEKL. The CDR3 consists of 15 residues. The junction had 2 bases not matched to a gene; V was cut back by 4 bases and J by 0 bases. The CDR3 reads CASSRGQATNEKLFF. As DNA, the CDR3 is TGCGCCAGCAGCCGTGGACAGGCAACTAATGAAAAACTGTTTTTT.